Ten or more counts support the clone carrying this T cell receptor (beta chain). This specimen belongs to a study of T cell repertoires in cytomegalovirus infection. Germline V lookup: CDR1 SGHTA, CDR2 FQGNSA. The CDR3 covers 15 residues. The J segment lost 2 bases and the V segment lost 6 bases, leaving 7 bases of the junction unmatched. TCRdb re-called the reads with MiXCR, one entry per CDR3 protein. The table lists about 300,000 distinct CDR3 sequences, roughly 24% of them singletons. The clonotype was recovered from a human donor in good health (CMV status not recorded). Some clones in this sample may be carry-over from other donors' samples. The chain employs TRBV7-2 and TRBJ2-1; the match to TRBD1 covers 7 bases. Material for sequencing was PBMCs. CDR3 residues: CASSPGDSPYNEQFF. CDR3 nucleotides: TGTGCCAGCAGTCCAGGGGACAGTCCCTACAATGAGCAGTTCTTC.